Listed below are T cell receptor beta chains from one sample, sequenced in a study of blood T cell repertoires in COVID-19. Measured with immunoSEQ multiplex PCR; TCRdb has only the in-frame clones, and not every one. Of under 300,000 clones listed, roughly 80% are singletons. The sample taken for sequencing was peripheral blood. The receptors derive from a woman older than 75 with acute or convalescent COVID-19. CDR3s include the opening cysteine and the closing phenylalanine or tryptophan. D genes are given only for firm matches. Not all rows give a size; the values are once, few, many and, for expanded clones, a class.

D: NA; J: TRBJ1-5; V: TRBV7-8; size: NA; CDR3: CASSLGARDQPQHF; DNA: TGTGCCAGCAGCTTAGGGGCGCGGGACCAGCCCCAGCATTTT
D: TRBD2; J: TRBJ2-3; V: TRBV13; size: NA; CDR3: CASSRLISGGTYSNTDTQYF; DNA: TGTGCCAGCAGCCGCCTCATTAGCGGGGGGACCTATTCTAACACAGATACGCAGTATTTT
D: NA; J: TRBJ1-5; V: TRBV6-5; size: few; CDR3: CASQRQTNQPQHF; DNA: TGTGCCAGCCAAAGGCAGACTAATCAGCCCCAGCATTTT
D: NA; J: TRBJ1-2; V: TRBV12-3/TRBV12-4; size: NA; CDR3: CASSLEAGHGYTF; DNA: TGTGCCAGCAGTTTAGAGGCAGGCCACGGCTACACCTTC
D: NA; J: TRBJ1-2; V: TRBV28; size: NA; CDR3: CASSLGPTRGYTF; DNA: TGTGCCAGCAGTTTAGGTCCCACAAGAGGCTACACCTTC
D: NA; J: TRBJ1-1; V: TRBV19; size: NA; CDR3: CASSIRSGIPKQNTEAFF; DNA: TGTGCCAGTAGTATTCGTTCGGGGATACCAAAGCAGAACACTGAAGCTTTCTTT
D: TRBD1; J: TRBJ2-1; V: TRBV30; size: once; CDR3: CAWGRTGYNEQFF; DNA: TGTGCCTGGGGCCGGACAGGGTACAATGAGCAGTTCTTC
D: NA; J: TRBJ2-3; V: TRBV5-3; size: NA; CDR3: CARSFEYTLVPDTQYF; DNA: TGTGCCAGAAGCTTTGAATACACACTAGTCCCAGATACGCAGTATTTT
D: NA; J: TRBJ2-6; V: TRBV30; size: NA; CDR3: CAWSYGSRYSGANVLTF; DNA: TGTGCCTGGTCGTACGGGTCGCGATACTCTGGGGCCAACGTCCTGACTTTC
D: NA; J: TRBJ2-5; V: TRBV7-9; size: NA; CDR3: CASSPSAGVQETQYF; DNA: TGTGCCAGCAGTCCCTCGGCAGGCGTTCAAGAGACCCAGTACTTC
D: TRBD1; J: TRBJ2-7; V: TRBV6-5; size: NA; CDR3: CASRGTVSYEQYF; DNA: TGTGCCAGCAGAGGGACAGTCTCCTACGAGCAGTACTTC
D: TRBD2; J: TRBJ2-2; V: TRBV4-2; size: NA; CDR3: CASSQEGSGGTGELFF; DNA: TGTGCCAGCAGCCAAGAGGGAAGCGGGGGCACCGGGGAGCTGTTTTTT
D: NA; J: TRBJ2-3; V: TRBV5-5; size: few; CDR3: CASSLTPGVSTDTQYF; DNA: TGTGCCAGCAGCCTTACGCCCGGGGTTAGCACAGATACGCAGTATTTT
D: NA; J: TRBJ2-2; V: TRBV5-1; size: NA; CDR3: CASSLGTGGATNTGELFF; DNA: TGCGCCAGCAGCTTGGGAACGGGGGGCGCCACGAACACCGGGGAGCTGTTTTTT
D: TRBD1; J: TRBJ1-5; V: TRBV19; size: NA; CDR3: CASSPRQGIDNQPQHF; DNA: TGTGCCAGTAGTCCCCGACAGGGGATAGACAATCAGCCCCAGCATTTT
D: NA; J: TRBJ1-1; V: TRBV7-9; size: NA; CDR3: CASSLQGNTEAFF; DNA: TGTGCCAGCAGCCTACAGGGGAACACTGAAGCTTTCTTT
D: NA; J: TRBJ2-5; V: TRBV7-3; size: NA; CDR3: CASSLGLLETQYF; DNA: TGTGCCAGCAGCTTAGGACTCCTAGAGACCCAGTACTTC
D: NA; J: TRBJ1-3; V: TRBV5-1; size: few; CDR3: CASSLGPGLTGNTIYF; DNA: TGCGCCAGCAGCTTGGGCCCCGGGTTGACTGGAAACACCATATATTTT
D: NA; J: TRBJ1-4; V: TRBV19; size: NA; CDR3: CASRTTGNFNEKLFF; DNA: TGTGCCAGTAGAACCACAGGGAATTTTAATGAAAAACTGTTTTTT
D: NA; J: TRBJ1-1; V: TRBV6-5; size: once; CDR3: CASSSFHGNTEAFF; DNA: TGTGCCAGCAGTTCCTTCCATGGCAACACTGAAGCTTTCTTT
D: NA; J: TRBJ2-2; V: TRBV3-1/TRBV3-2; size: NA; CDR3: CASSHGQIRELFF; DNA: TGTGCCAGCAGCCATGGACAGATCCGGGAGCTGTTTTTT
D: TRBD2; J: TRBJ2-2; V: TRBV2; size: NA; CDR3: CASTARSGGADTGELFF; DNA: TGTGCCAGCACCGCGAGGAGCGGGGGGGCCGACACCGGGGAGCTGTTTTTT